The 28 T cell receptor beta chains in this list originate from one sample, sequenced in a study of early T cells in non-severe SARS-CoV-2 infection. One entry per CDR3 protein results from TCRdb running MiXCR on the 5' RACE reads. Of around 68,000 distinct CDR3 sequences listed, approximately 6% are singletons. The sequences come from whole blood, collected at baseline. The source is an adult who was a healthcare worker with PCR-confirmed SARS-CoV-2 infection or an uninfected control (not recorded which).

The gene calls are TRBV6-5 and TRBJ1-3; no firm D call. The CDR3 contains 12 residues. Germline V gives CDR1 MNHEY, CDR2 SVGAGI. Trimming removed 10 bases from V and 4 bases from J, with 11 bases in between. This chain's CDR3 is CATPVAGNTIYF. Written as DNA, the CDR3 is TGTGCCACCCCGGTAGCCGGAAACACCATATATTTT.

The CDR3: CASSLVGQGAYYEQYF. The DNA of the CDR3 is TGTGCCAGCAGTTTAGTCGGACAGGGGGCTTACTACGAGCAGTACTTC. The chain carries TRBV28 and TRBJ2-7; 11 bases map to TRBD1. Germline loops: CDR1 MDHEN, CDR2 SYDVKM. This CDR3 has 16 amino acids. V gave up 2 bases and J gave up 3 bases; unmatched junction bases: 6. Variable domain in full (rest from reference TRBV28 and TRBJ2-7): DVKVTQSSRYLVKRTGEKVFLECVQDMDHENMFWYRQDPGLGLRLIYFSYDVKMKEKGDIPEGYSVSREKKERFSLILESASTNQTSMYLCASSLVGQGAYYEQYFGPGTRLTVT.

In its sample, this clonotype was seen many times. This sequence joins TRBV3-1 and TRBJ2-3; 10 nucleotides match TRBD1. This CDR3 has 15 amino acids. CDR1 and CDR2 (germline): LGHDT, YNNKEL (reference sequence). V lost 4 bases to trimming and J lost 1 base; unmatched junction nucleotides: 2. The chain's CDR3 is CASSPGTGGTDTQYF. Written as DNA, the CDR3 is TGTGCCAGCAGCCCGGGGACAGGGGGCACAGATACGCAGTATTTT.

The genes are TRBV27 and TRBJ2-1; tentative D call: TRBD1 (6 bases). Germline CDR1 is MNHEY and CDR2 is SMNVEV (reference sequence). The CDR3 length is 13 residues. V was shortened by 5 bases and J by 15 bases, with 20 bases between the two germline ends. This CDR3 is CASSLTNRVLPFF. The DNA for the CDR3 is TGTGCCAGCAGTCTCACCAACAGGGTGTTGCCGTTCTTC.

This clonotype occurred many times. The chain links TRBV20-1 to TRBJ1-2; no definite D call. The germline V gene has CDR1 DFQATT and CDR2 SNEGSKA (reference sequence). CDR3 length: 12 amino acids. Between the trimmed V and J ends, which lost 3 bases and 4 bases, there was a span of 9 bases. The CDR3 DNA reads as TGCAGTGCTAGTCAGGAGCCCTATGGCTACACCTTC. This codes for CSASQEPYGYTF.

V and J are TRBV5-4 and TRBJ1-6; D unclear. V was shortened by 4 bases and J by 7 bases, with 9 bases between the two germline ends. The CDR3 contains 13 residues. From germline, CDR1 is SGHNT and CDR2 YYREEE (reference sequence). The CDR3 loop reads CASSDSHNSPLHF. The CDR3 region has the DNA TGTGCCAGCAGCGACTCTCACAATTCACCCCTCCACTTT.

Ten or more counts support this clonotype. This chain uses TRBV2 with TRBJ1-2; 7 nucleotides match TRBD1. This CDR3 has 15 residues. The trim removed 0 bases at V and 5 bases at J, leaving 6 bases unmatched. Looked up from germline, CDR1 is SNHLY and CDR2 is FYNNEI. The CDR3 coding sequence is TGTGCCAGCAGTGAAGCTGACAGGGACTTTTATGGCTACACCTTC. This encodes CASSEADRDFYGYTF.

This clonotype was detected a few times. The V and J genes are TRBV5-1 and TRBJ2-5; possibly TRBD1 for D (6 bases). Germline assignment: CDR1 SGHRS and CDR2 YFSETQ. The CDR3 is 15 amino acids. V gave up 5 bases and J gave up 4 bases, with 18 bases separating them. The CDR3 loop is CASRFLGALLETQYF. Written as DNA, the CDR3 is TGCGCCAGCAGATTTTTGGGGGCGCTTTTAGAGACCCAGTACTTC.

This clonotype occurred many times. This chain uses TRBV23-1 with TRBJ2-7, with D perhaps assigned TRBD1 or TRBD2 (5 bases each). TRBV23-1 is an ORF; its function is uncertain. V was shortened by 3 bases and J by 5 bases, with 20 bases between the two germline ends. The CDR3 has 16 amino acids. The DNA of the CDR3 is TGCGCCAGCAGTCACTATGCACCTCCGGGACGCAACGAGCAGTACTTC. It yields the protein CASSHYAPPGRNEQYF.

In its sample, this clonotype was seen a few times. Here the CDR3 reads CASSTGRQDTQYF. For the CDR3, the DNA is TGTGCCAGTAGCACGGGAAGGCAAGATACGCAGTATTTT. The V and J genes are TRBV19 and TRBJ2-3, with a possible D match to TRBD2 (5 bases). There are 13 residues in the CDR3. Germline CDR1 LNHDA, CDR2 SQIVND (reference sequence). The V end was cut by 6 bases, the J end by 5 bases, with 12 bases between. Filled out from reference TRBV19 and TRBJ2-3, the complete variable domain reads DGGITQSPKYLFRKEGQNVTLSCEQNLNHDAMYWYRQDPGQGLRLIYYSQIVNDFQKGDIAEGYSVSREKKESFPLTVTSAQKNPTAFYLCASSTGRQDTQYFGPGTRLTVL.

The chain joins TRBV6-2 or TRBV6-3 to TRBJ2-7, with TRBD2 matching 9 bases. J gave up 6 bases and V 5 bases, and 8 bases lay outside the gene matches. In germline, CDR1 is MNHEY, CDR2 SVGEGT. The CDR3 runs to 14 residues. Written as DNA, the CDR3 is TGTGCCAGCAGTCCCGGTAGCGGGAGAGGCGAGCAGTACTTC. Translating gives CASSPGSGRGEQYF.

This clonotype was detected a few times. The CDR3 spells CASSSGTSGWRKTDTQYF. The CDR3 DNA reads TGTGCCAGCAGTTCGGGGACTAGCGGGTGGAGAAAAACAGATACGCAGTATTTT. The J gene is TRBJ2-3, the V gene TRBV6-2 or TRBV6-3; 12 positions agree with TRBD2. From germline, CDR1 is MNHEY and CDR2 SVGEGT. Trimming at V came to 4 bases and at J to 3 bases, leaving 11 bases not matched to a gene. There are 18 residues in the CDR3.

This clonotype has at least ten counts. This rearrangement joins TRBV11-2 to TRBJ2-1; 7 bases fit TRBD2. This CDR3 has 15 amino acids. The junction had 9 bases not matched to a gene; V was cut back by 5 bases and J by 5 bases. Germline CDR1 is SGHAT and CDR2 is FQNNGV. CDR3 nucleotide sequence: TGTGCCAGCAGCCGAGGGCTAGCGGCGCACAATGAGCAGTTCTTC. This encodes CASSRGLAAHNEQFF.

This clonotype showed up many times. V and J are TRBV20-1 and TRBJ2-1, with D perhaps matching TRBD2 (5 bases). Germline CDR1 reads DFQATT; CDR2 reads SNEGSKA (reference sequence). The CDR3 sequence is 16 residues long. Trimming took 3 bases from V and 0 from J, leaving 15 bases between them. CDR3 protein: CSASDLLVSSYNEQFF. As DNA, the CDR3 is TGCAGTGCTAGCGACTTACTAGTCAGCTCCTACAATGAGCAGTTCTTC.

In its sample, this clonotype was seen many times. The chain links TRBV24-1 to TRBJ2-2; D remains unclear. Germline V lookup: CDR1 KGHDR, CDR2 SFDVKD. V dropped 3 bases and J dropped 2 bases, with 9 bases sitting between them. This CDR3 has 15 residues. CDR3 protein: CATSDPGPNTGELFF. The CDR3 DNA follows: TGTGCCACCAGTGATCCCGGGCCCAACACCGGGGAGCTGTTTTTT.

The chain combines TRBV20-1 with TRBJ2-1; 9 bases line up with TRBD2. This CDR3 region has 14 residues. V shed 4 bases and J 7 bases; nucleotides not matched to a gene: 8. Germline CDR1 and CDR2: DFQATT and SNEGSKA (reference sequence). As DNA, the CDR3 is TGCAGTGCTAAGGCGGGAGGGCCCTTGAATGAGCAGTTCTTC. The encoded protein is CSAKAGGPLNEQFF.

V is TRBV5-1 and J is TRBJ2-5; the D call may be TRBD1 or TRBD2 (6 bases each). This CDR3 comprises 15 residues. Trimming took off 6 bases at V and 7 bases at J, with 22 bases between the two ends. CDR1 and CDR2 from the germline V gene are SGHRS and YFSETQ. Written as DNA, the CDR3 is TGCGCCAGCAACCCAGGGGAGGCCCGAGGTGGGACCCAGTACTTC. It specifies CASNPGEARGGTQYF.

The sample holds a few counts of this clonotype. The J gene is TRBJ1-2, the V gene TRBV19, with D unresolved. The CDR3 spans 13 residues. Germline CDR1 and CDR2: LNHDA and SQIVND (reference sequence). V shed 5 bases and J shed 1 base, with 8 bases lying between them. For the CDR3, the DNA is TGTGCCAGTAGTTCTCAGGATAACTATGGCTACACCTTC. Translated: CASSSQDNYGYTF.

The rearrangement links TRBV28 to TRBJ2-7; no definite D call. This CDR3 is 16 amino acids long. The germline gives CDR1 MDHEN, CDR2 SYDVKM. The V and J ends lost 5 bases and 5 bases respectively, with 22 bases between them. Written as DNA, the CDR3 is TGTGCCAGCAGTACCCCCGTTCGCTGGAGATTCGACGAGCAGTACTTC. Protein product: CASSTPVRWRFDEQYF. Filled out from reference TRBV28 and TRBJ2-7, the complete variable domain reads DVKVTQSSRYLVKRTGEKVFLECVQDMDHENMFWYRQDPGLGLRLIYFSYDVKMKEKGDIPEGYSVSREKKERFSLILESASTNQTSMYLCASSTPVRWRFDEQYFGPGTRLTVT.

This clonotype showed up many times. V and J are TRBV5-5 and TRBJ2-3; D call uncertain. The CDR3 is made up of 15 amino acids. Trimming took 4 bases from V and 5 from J, leaving 17 bases between them. Germline V gives CDR1 SGHKS, CDR2 YYEKEE (reference sequence). The CDR3 nucleotides read TGTGCCAGCAGCCCGTCCCCCGGTCATGGAGATACGCAGTATTTT. It codes for CASSPSPGHGDTQYF.

This clonotype was seen repeatedly, ten times or more. The chain combines TRBV6-5 with TRBJ2-1; TRBD2 aligns across 7 bases. The ends lost 5 bases at V and 8 bases at J; junction bases unmatched: 9. The CDR3 contains 14 residues. Germline-derived CDR1 and CDR2 are MNHEY and SVGAGI. The DNA for the CDR3 is TGTGCCAGCAGTAGGACTAGAGGTGGATATGAGCAGTTCTTC. Encoded protein: CASSRTRGGYEQFF.

This clonotype appeared many times. This chain uses TRBV20-1 with TRBJ1-1; the D gene is possibly TRBD1 (5 bases). Trimming took 6 bases from V and 9 from J, leaving 17 bases between them. Germline CDR1 reads DFQATT; CDR2 reads SNEGSKA (reference sequence). CDR3 size: 12 residues. The DNA for the CDR3 is TGCAGTGCCCAAGACGGGGCCCCGAAAGCTTTCTTT. Residues: CSAQDGAPKAFF.

This clonotype was observed many times. V usage is TRBV19 and J usage is TRBJ1-5; tentatively, D is TRBD1 (6 bases). The CDR3 extends over 15 amino acids. The V and J ends lost 4 bases and 4 bases respectively, with 14 bases between them. Germline V gene data show CDR1 as LNHDA and CDR2 as SQIVND (reference sequence). CDR3 amino acids: CASSTTRGSNQPQHF. DNA of the CDR3: TGTGCCAGTAGTACCACAAGGGGGTCTAATCAGCCCCAGCATTTT.

This clonotype was seen many times. V is TRBV20-1 and J is TRBJ2-5; 12 bases line up with TRBD2. CDR3 length: 15 amino acids. CDR1 and CDR2 from the germline V gene are DFQATT and SNEGSKA (reference sequence). The ends lost 4 bases at V and 5 bases at J; junction bases unmatched: 8. The CDR3 protein is CSATETSGRGETQYF. In DNA, the CDR3 is TGCAGTGCTACCGAGACTAGCGGGAGAGGGGAGACCCAGTACTTC.

Ten or more counts support this clonotype. CDR3 amino acids: CASSLGQTDTQYF. The CDR3 bases are TGTGCCAGCAGCTTGGGGCAGACAGATACGCAGTATTTT. V is TRBV11-2 and J is TRBJ2-3; TRBD1 might be the D (5 bases). The V gene lost 3 bases and the J gene lost 3 bases, with 7 bases spanning the gap. Germline CDR1 and CDR2: SGHAT and FQNNGV. The CDR3 extends over 13 amino acids.

This clonotype was observed a handful of times. The chain carries TRBV9 and TRBJ2-1; 14 nucleotides align to TRBD2. The CDR3 contains 15 residues. The germline gives CDR1 SGDLS, CDR2 YYNGEE. V lost 7 bases and J lost 10; bases outside the gene matches: 10. The CDR3 spells CASSRGLAGVGEQFF. The CDR3 DNA is TGTGCCAGCTCTAGGGGACTAGCGGGAGTTGGAGAGCAGTTCTTC. Variable domain in full (rest from reference TRBV9 and TRBJ2-1): DSGVTQTPKHLITATGQRVTLRCSPRSGDLSVYWYQQSLDQGLQFLIQYYNGEERAKGNILERFSAQQFPDLHSELNLSSLELGDSALYFCASSRGLAGVGEQFFGPGTRLTVL.

The gene calls are TRBV5-1 and TRBJ2-5, with D possibly being TRBD1 (6 bases). Trimming left V 5 bases short and J 13 bases short, with 15 bases between. The CDR3 consists of 11 residues. Per germline, CDR1 SGHRS and CDR2 YFSETQ. CDR3 residues: CASRNRDTVYF. Written as DNA, the CDR3 is TGCGCCAGCAGAAACCGGGACACCGTGTACTTC.

This chain joins TRBV28 and TRBJ2-1, with 9 nucleotides matching TRBD2. CDR3 size: 15 residues. Trimming removed 5 bases from V and 4 bases from J; junction bases left unmatched: 6. Germline V gives CDR1 MDHEN, CDR2 SYDVKM. The CDR3 here is CASSPRLAGYNEQFF. CDR3 nucleotides: TGTGCCAGCAGTCCTCGCCTAGCGGGATACAATGAGCAGTTCTTC.